The 11 T cell receptor beta chains in this list originate from one sample, sequenced in a study of T-cell memory formation after mild COVID-19 (dated by TCRdb to about 2021). Receptor libraries were prepared by 5' RACE. The data were produced on an Illumina NovaSeq 6000. TCRdb reran the public reads through fastp at Q25 and MiXCR, keeping productive beta chains. Under each unique CDR3 protein, matching rows form one entry showing the most common genes and DNA. Recorded for this sample are some 46,000 distinct CDR3 sequences; around 6.1% of them occurred a single time. 0.79% of the sample is in the top ten clones. Sequenced: PBMCs or a T cell subset sorted from them (not recorded which). These TCRs come from an adult who had mild COVID-19 (a few samples of this study predate the infection). The sample titles of this study are shuffled in the database, so cell type and time point are left out.

This clonotype turned up a few times. This chain uses TRBV6-5 with TRBJ2-7; D is possibly TRBD1 (6 bases). The ends were cut back, 6 bases at V and 4 bases at J, with 19 bases in the middle. This CDR3 comprises 15 residues. CDR1 and CDR2 (germline): MNHEY, SVGAGI. CDR3 region: CASSSRGTRGYEQYF. CDR3 nucleotide sequence: TGTGCCAGCAGCAGTAGGGGGACCCGGGGTTACGAGCAGTACTTC.

In this sample, this clonotype turned up many times. The chain joins TRBV5-1 to TRBJ2-1; 13 bases are a match to TRBD2. The CDR3 length is 15 residues. Germline V lookup: CDR1 SGHRS, CDR2 YFSETQ. After removal of 5 bases from V and 5 bases from J, the junction contained 4 bases not matched to a gene. CDR3 loop: CASRVTSGGNNEQFF. CDR3 in DNA: TGCGCCAGCAGGGTGACTAGCGGGGGGAACAATGAGCAGTTCTTC.

In this sample, this clonotype turned up many times. The V call is TRBV6-5, the J call TRBJ2-2, with D uncertain. CDR1 MNHEY and CDR2 SVGAGI come from the germline V gene. This CDR3 has 16 amino acids. V lost 0 bases, J lost 1 base, and 9 bases lay in between. This CDR3 reads CASSYSDILNTGELFF. The CDR3 region has the DNA TGTGCCAGCAGTTACTCCGACATTCTGAACACCGGGGAGCTGTTTTTT.

The chain is built from TRBV29-1 and TRBJ1-2, with 8 bases fitting TRBD1. This CDR3 has 12 amino acids. Germline CDR1 reads SQVTM; CDR2 reads ANQGSEA. The trim removed 7 bases at V and 8 bases at J, leaving 9 bases unmatched. In DNA form, the CDR3 reads TGCAGCGCGGACAGGGTAATTAGGGGCTACACCTTC. It translates to CSADRVIRGYTF.

The sample holds a few counts of this clonotype. The chain couples TRBV19 to TRBJ1-5, with 7 nucleotides matching TRBD1. The germline gives CDR1 LNHDA, CDR2 SQIVND (reference sequence). V lost 5 bases, J lost 0 bases, and 4 bases stayed unmatched. The CDR3 has 15 residues. The CDR3 is CASSLTGNSNQPQHF. CDR3 sequence (DNA): TGTGCCAGTAGTTTGACAGGGAATAGCAATCAGCCCCAGCATTTT.

This clonotype was detected many times. J is TRBJ2-5 and V is TRBV9; weak D call: TRBD1 (5 bases). This CDR3 is built from 15 residues. Trimming took 1 base from V and 4 from J, leaving 14 bases between them. Germline CDR1 and CDR2: SGDLS and YYNGEE. CDR3 amino acids: CASSVNPRVGETQYF. The CDR3 coding sequence is TGTGCCAGCAGCGTAAACCCCAGGGTTGGAGAGACCCAGTACTTC.

The chain recombines TRBV7-8 with TRBJ1-1; D unclear. Germline V gives CDR1 SGHVS, CDR2 FQNEAQ. Trimming stripped 2 bases from V and 2 bases from J, with 12 bases between. This CDR3 is built from 15 residues. The CDR3 region is CASSLKRRPNTEAFF. The CDR3 nucleotides read TGTGCCAGCAGCTTAAAGCGCAGGCCCAACACTGAAGCTTTCTTT.

The DNA for the CDR3 is TGTGCCAGTAGTCGCGCAGGCAACACAGATACGCAGTATTTT. Amino acids: CASSRAGNTDTQYF. J is TRBJ2-3 and V is TRBV19; D is unresolved. The CDR3 is 14 residues long. Trimming removed 5 bases at V and 2 bases at J, with 11 bases between. Germline V CDR1 and CDR2: LNHDA, SQIVND (reference sequence). The entire variable domain, with the rest obtained from reference TRBV19 and TRBJ2-3, is as follows: DGGITQSPKYLFRKEGQNVTLSCEQNLNHDAMYWYRQDPGQGLRLIYYSQIVNDFQKGDIAEGYSVSREKKESFPLTVTSAQKNPTAFYLCASSRAGNTDTQYFGPGTRLTVL.

This clonotype was seen repeatedly, ten times or more. The chain has TRBV20-1 and TRBJ2-7, with 12 nucleotides matching TRBD1. J was trimmed by 7 bases and V by 1 base; bases with no gene match: 14. Germline CDR1 and CDR2: DFQATT and SNEGSKA (reference sequence). The CDR3 spans 17 residues. Written as DNA, the CDR3 is TGCAGTGCTAGAGCCCTCCTTCCGGGACAGGGGGCGTTTGAGCAGTACTTC. Its translation: CSARALLPGQGAFEQYF.

By proportion, this clonotype is medium-sized (0.01 to 0.1%). This rearrangement joins TRBV12-3 or TRBV12-4 to TRBJ2-7, with 8 bases identical to TRBD1. The CDR3 has 13 amino acids. Trimming took 6 bases from V and 6 from J; bases not matched to a gene: 7. The CDR3, as DNA: TGTGCCAGCAGCCCGGGACAGGCACGCGAGCAGTACTTC. Protein: CASSPGQAREQYF.

A few counts support this clonotype. This chain uses TRBV6-1 with TRBJ1-4; maybe TRBD1 (5 bases). Germline V gene sequence: CDR1 MNHNS, CDR2 SASEGT. Between the trimmed V and J ends, which lost 6 bases and 8 bases, there was a span of 16 bases. CDR3 length: 14 residues. The CDR3 sequence is CASRGTAAGEKLFF. CDR3 bases: TGTGCCAGCAGGGGGACCGCCGCGGGGGAAAAACTGTTTTTT.